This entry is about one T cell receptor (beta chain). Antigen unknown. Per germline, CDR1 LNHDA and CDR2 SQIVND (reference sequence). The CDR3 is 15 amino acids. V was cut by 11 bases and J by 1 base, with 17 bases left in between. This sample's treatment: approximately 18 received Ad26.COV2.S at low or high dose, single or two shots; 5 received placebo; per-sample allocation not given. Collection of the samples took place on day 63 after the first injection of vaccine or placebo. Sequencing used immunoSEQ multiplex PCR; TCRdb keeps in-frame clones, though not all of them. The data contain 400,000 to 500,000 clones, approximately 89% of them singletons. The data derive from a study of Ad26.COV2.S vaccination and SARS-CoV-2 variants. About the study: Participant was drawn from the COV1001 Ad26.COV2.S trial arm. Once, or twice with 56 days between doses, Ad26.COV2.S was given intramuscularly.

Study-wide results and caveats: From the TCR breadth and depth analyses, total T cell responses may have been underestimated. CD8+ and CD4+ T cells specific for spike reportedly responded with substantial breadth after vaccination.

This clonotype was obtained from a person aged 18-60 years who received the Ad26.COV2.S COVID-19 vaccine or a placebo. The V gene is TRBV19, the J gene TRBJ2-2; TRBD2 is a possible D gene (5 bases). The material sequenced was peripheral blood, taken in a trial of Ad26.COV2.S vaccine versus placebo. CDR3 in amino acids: CAGSIGRGNTGELFF. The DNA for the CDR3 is TGTGCCGGCTCCATCGGTCGGGGGAACACCGGGGAGCTGTTTTTT.